This T cell receptor beta chain was retrieved from a study of blood T cell repertoires in COVID-19. Study overall: Nucleic acid was either cDNA or gDNA, and it came from T cells, B-cell-depleted T cells, or PBMCs.

Per the germline V gene, CDR1 is SEHNR and CDR2 is FQNEAQ (reference sequence). This CDR3 has 18 amino acids. The V segment lost 0 bases and the J segment 2 bases; nucleotides outside the gene matches: 9. Using immunoSEQ multiplex PCR, the repertoire was profiled, and TCRdb retains in-frame clones only, with some absent. Of some 250,000 clones in the sample, more than 70% were seen once. The chain has TRBV7-9 and TRBJ1-5; 8 positions agree with TRBD1. Input material: peripheral blood. This clonotype was obtained from a man between 40 and 49 years old with active or convalescent COVID-19. DNA for the CDR3: TGTGCCAGCAGCTTAGCGACTTTTACAGGGGGAGGCAATCAGCCCCAGCATTTT. Protein sequence: CASSLATFTGGGNQPQHF.